This T cell receptor beta chain is from a study of blood T cell repertoires in COVID-19. Per the original methods: Reference gene primers were amplified, and this amplification served to estimate nucleated cell counts. Using immunoSEQ multiplex PCR, the repertoire was profiled, and TCRdb retains in-frame clones only, with some absent. That table furnishes V, J and clone size, whereas the DNA furnished D and trimming. The sample lists roughly 190,000 clones; more than 70% were seen once. From germline, CDR1 is MDHEN and CDR2 SYDVKM. Trimming took off 6 bases at V and 4 bases at J, with 12 bases between the two ends. The CDR3 has 13 residues.

The clonotype was recovered from a man between 40 and 49 years old with active or convalescent COVID-19. Sample: peripheral blood. This chain connects TRBV28 to TRBJ1-2; no clear D gene. The CDR3 is CASRAPETYGYTF. The CDR3 region has the DNA TGTGCCAGCAGGGCTCCAGAAACCTATGGCTACACCTTC.